These 32 T cell receptor beta chains originate from one sample sequenced in a study of shared clonotypes between healthy human individuals. Repertoires were generated with immunoSEQ multiplex PCR, while TCRdb's copy carries only in-frame clones and drops some. The sample has 2,500,000 or so clones; 93% are singletons. What was sequenced was naive CD4+ T cells from PBMCs. Subset in this sample: CD45RA+ positively selected. These receptors all stem from a man aged 18-30 years in good health. Some clones in this sample may be carry-over from other donors' samples.

The chain links TRBV9 to TRBJ1-3; D might be TRBD1 (5 bases). CDR3 length: 15 residues. Germline CDR1 is SGDLS and CDR2 is YYNGEE. V was clipped by 0 bases and J by 4 bases, with 11 bases between them. The CDR3 DNA sequence: TGTGCCAGCAGCGTAGCTCCGACAGTCGGAAACACCATATATTTT. Translating it yields CASSVAPTVGNTIYF. Variable domain in full (rest from reference TRBV9 and TRBJ1-3): DSGVTQTPKHLITATGQRVTLRCSPRSGDLSVYWYQQSLDQGLQFLIQYYNGEERAKGNILERFSAQQFPDLHSELNLSSLELGDSALYFCASSVAPTVGNTIYFGEGSWLTVV.

The chain uses TRBV7-3 and TRBJ1-1, with D possibly matching TRBD1 (5 bases). Looked up from germline, CDR1 is SGHTA and CDR2 is FQGTGA. The CDR3 consists of 17 residues. Trimming cost V 3 bases and J 5 bases, with 22 bases left between them. The CDR3 protein is CASSLISAEAGGTEAFF. DNA of the CDR3: TGTGCCAGCAGCTTGATTTCCGCCGAGGCGGGGGGGACTGAAGCTTTCTTT.

In the case of this clone: Other DNA sequences in this sample translate to the same CDR3. V and J are TRBV5-1 and TRBJ2-5, with a tentative D call TRBD2 (6 bases). Germline V gene lookup returns CDR1 SGHRS and CDR2 YFSETQ. The CDR3 covers 13 residues. V lost 1 base and J 3 bases, leaving 7 bases between the germline ends. CDR3 coding DNA: TGCGCCAGCAGCTTGACGGGAGAAGAGACCCAGTACTTC. Translation: CASSLTGEETQYF.

V usage is TRBV2 and J usage is TRBJ1-2; no firm D call. Trimming left V 6 bases short and J 3 bases short, with 11 bases between. The CDR3 is 13 residues long. Germline V lookup: CDR1 SNHLY, CDR2 FYNNEI. CDR3 nucleotides: TGTGCCAGCAGGGTCGGGCAGGACTATGGCTACACCTTC. Translating it yields CASRVGQDYGYTF.

The chain links TRBV7-2 to TRBJ2-5; 8 nucleotides line up with TRBD1. CDR3 length equals 16 residues. Trimming removed 2 bases from V and 5 bases from J; junction bases left unmatched: 10. Germline CDR1 and CDR2: SGHTA and FQGNSA. CDR3 in amino acids: CASSLRPRGRGETQYF. As DNA, the CDR3 is TGTGCCAGCAGCTTACGGCCCAGGGGGCGCGGGGAGACCCAGTACTTC.

DNA for the CDR3: TGTGCCAGCAGTTCCTTCGGACAGGCCCTTGGAAAACTGTTTTTT. It is translated as CASSSFGQALGKLFF. V usage is TRBV27 and J usage is TRBJ1-4; 7 bases align to TRBD1. CDR3 length equals 15 residues. Germline assignment: CDR1 MNHEY and CDR2 SMNVEV (reference sequence). V was pared by 4 bases and J by 10 bases, with 12 bases of the junction left unmatched.

This clone has only one observation. The V gene is TRBV28, the J gene TRBJ2-5, with D perhaps matching TRBD1 or TRBD2 (5 bases each). The CDR3 contains 13 residues. The germline CDR1 and CDR2 sequences are MDHEN and SYDVKM. V was clipped by 9 bases and J by 5 bases, with 16 bases between them. CDR3 sequence (DNA): TGTGCCAGTACTTGGGGGATTTGGGAGACCCAGTACTTC. This translates into CASTWGIWETQYF.

The chain joins TRBV5-1 to TRBJ2-1; the D gene is possibly TRBD1 (5 bases). Germline CDR1 is SGHRS and CDR2 is YFSETQ. With 2 bases removed from V and 5 bases from J, the gap between germline ends came to 14 bases. The CDR3 consists of 15 residues. CDR3 residues: CASSFTPGFNNEQFF. In nucleotides, the CDR3 is TGCGCCAGCAGCTTCACTCCAGGGTTTAACAATGAGCAGTTCTTC.

This clone has a handful of counts. V usage is TRBV27 and J usage is TRBJ1-5; no reliable D call. There are 13 residues in the CDR3. Deletions cut 2 bases from V and 5 bases from J, with 7 bases between. Germline V CDR1 and CDR2: MNHEY, SMNVEV (reference sequence). DNA of the CDR3: TGTGCCAGCAGTTTAAAGCCCTATCAGCCCCAGCATTTT. This sequence encodes CASSLKPYQPQHF.

The chain links TRBV28 to TRBJ1-5; the D gene is possibly TRBD1 (6 bases). CDR3 length: 16 amino acids. Germline V gene sequence: CDR1 MDHEN, CDR2 SYDVKM. The germline V and J ends were trimmed by 3 bases and 1 base, with 13 bases remaining between them. This CDR3 reads CASSLGGGASNQPQHF. CDR3 nucleotides: TGTGCCAGCAGTTTGGGTGGGGGGGCCAGCAATCAGCCCCAGCATTTT. Based on the CDR3 plus reference TRBV28 and TRBJ1-5, the full variable domain is DVKVTQSSRYLVKRTGEKVFLECVQDMDHENMFWYRQDPGLGLRLIYFSYDVKMKEKGDIPEGYSVSREKKERFSLILESASTNQTSMYLCASSLGGGASNQPQHFGDGTRLSIL.

A remark on this clone: Different DNA sequences within this sample yield the same CDR3. This chain connects TRBV5-1 to TRBJ1-1, with D perhaps matching TRBD1 (6 bases). With 4 bases removed from V and 3 bases from J, the gap between germline ends came to 13 bases. Germline V gives CDR1 SGHRS, CDR2 YFSETQ. The CDR3 totals 14 residues. The CDR3 is CASSLRTADTEAFF. The CDR3 nucleotides are TGCGCCAGCAGCCTAAGGACAGCAGACACTGAAGCTTTCTTT. The variable domain in full, with the rest retrieved from reference TRBV5-1 and TRBJ1-1, is KAGVTQTPRYLIKTRGQQVTLSCSPISGHRSVSWYQQTPGQGLQFLFEYFSETQRNKGNFPGRFSGRQFSNSRSEMNVSTLELGDSALYLCASSLRTADTEAFFGQGTRLTVV.

The genes are TRBV27 and TRBJ2-7, with TRBD1 identical over 10 bases. The CDR3 covers 19 residues. The J segment lost 7 bases and the V segment lost 5 bases, leaving 23 bases of the junction unmatched. Germline CDR1 is MNHEY and CDR2 is SMNVEV (reference sequence). CDR3 DNA: TGTGCCAGCAGTCCGAGCTATGACAGGGGGCGCGTATGGACTGGGGAGCAGTACTTC. It codes for CASSPSYDRGRVWTGEQYF.

The CDR3 region has the DNA TGTGCCAGCAGCTTGGGATATGGGACAGGGGTAAACACTGAAGCTTTCTTT. Amino acid sequence: CASSLGYGTGVNTEAFF. V usage is TRBV5-6 and J usage is TRBJ1-1; 10 nucleotides line up with TRBD1. J gave up 2 bases and V 0 bases, and 7 bases lay outside the gene matches. CDR3 size: 17 residues. Germline V gene sequence: CDR1 SGHDT, CDR2 YYEEEE. Full variable domain (remainder filled in from reference TRBV5-6 and TRBJ1-1): DAGVTQSPTHLIKTRGQQVTLRCSPKSGHDTVSWYQQALGQGPQFIFQYYEEEERQRGNFPDRFSGHQFPNYSSELNVNALLLGDSALYLCASSLGYGTGVNTEAFFGQGTRLTVV.

About this clone itself: The sample holds other DNA sequences that translate to the same CDR3. V usage is TRBV5-1 and J usage is TRBJ1-1; D may be TRBD1 (6 bases). Germline V CDR1 and CDR2: SGHRS, YFSETQ. Trimming left V 0 bases short and J 3 bases short, with 12 bases between. This CDR3 is 15 amino acids long. CDR3 loop: CASSLAGQGHTEAFF. The CDR3 coding sequence is TGCGCCAGCAGCTTGGCCGGGCAGGGGCACACTGAAGCTTTCTTT.

With respect to this clone: The same CDR3 also results from other DNA sequences found in this sample. The V gene is TRBV18, the J gene TRBJ1-4, with D unresolved. In germline, CDR1 is KGHSH, CDR2 LQKENI. The CDR3 covers 14 residues. Trimming removed 3 bases at V and 3 bases at J, with 8 bases between. DNA for the CDR3: TGTGCCAGCTCACCGACGGAGCCTAATGAAAAACTGTTTTTT. Translated, it gives CASSPTEPNEKLFF.

V gene TRBV6-1 combines with J gene TRBJ1-5; 9 bases agree with TRBD1. CDR1 is MNHNS and CDR2 is SASEGT in the germline V gene. The length of the CDR3 is 14 residues. The junction had 9 bases not matched to a gene; V was cut back by 8 bases and J by 7 bases. Here the CDR3 reads CASPGGQGDQPQHF. In nucleotides, the CDR3 is TGTGCCAGCCCCGGGGGACAGGGAGACCAGCCCCAGCATTTT.

The rearrangement uses TRBV11-2 and TRBJ2-1; TRBD2 matches at 16 bases. V was clipped by 6 bases and J by 12 bases; unmatched bases: 14. Germline values: CDR1 SGHAT, CDR2 FQNNGV. This CDR3 is 17 amino acids long. CDR3: CASRAAFGTSGRDRQFF. CDR3 nucleotide sequence: TGTGCCAGCAGAGCTGCCTTCGGGACTAGCGGGAGGGATCGGCAGTTCTTC.

On this clone: Within the sample, other DNA sequences also encode this same CDR3. The V and J genes are TRBV2 and TRBJ1-1, with TRBD1 as a possible D gene (5 bases). The CDR3 sequence is 12 residues long. V was cut by 4 bases and J by 4 bases, with 7 bases left in between. The germline V gene has CDR1 SNHLY and CDR2 FYNNEI. CDR3 sequence (DNA): TGTGCCAGCAGTGGTGGGGGCACTGAAGCTTTCTTT. Translated, it gives CASSGGGTEAFF.

The CDR3, as DNA: TGTGCCAGCAGCCCCAGAGGAGAGACTAACTATGGCTACACCTTC. Translating gives CASSPRGETNYGYTF. The chain carries TRBV7-9 and TRBJ1-2; no clear D gene. Germline V CDR1 and CDR2: SEHNR, FQNEAQ (reference sequence). The CDR3 loop spans 15 amino acids. The germline V and J ends were trimmed by 5 bases and 0 bases, with 13 bases remaining between them.

In nucleotides, the CDR3 is TGTGCCAGTAGTATACCTGCGTCGGACAGCTACGAGCAGTACTTC. Protein sequence: CASSIPASDSYEQYF. V and J are TRBV19 and TRBJ2-7, with D maybe TRBD1 (6 bases). The CDR3 has 15 amino acids. The V end lost 2 bases, the J end lost 3 bases, and 14 bases lay between the germline ends. Per germline, CDR1 LNHDA and CDR2 SQIVND (reference sequence).

This CDR3 reads CASSRQPRGGLGAEAFF. CDR3 nucleotide sequence: TGCGCCAGCAGCCGCCAACCCCGTGGTGGGTTGGGGGCTGAAGCTTTCTTT. J is TRBJ1-1 and V is TRBV4-3, with D perhaps TRBD1 (5 bases). V shed 4 bases and J shed 6 bases, with 24 bases lying between them. Germline lookup yields CDR1 LGHNA and CDR2 YSLEER. CDR3 size: 17 residues.

V and J are TRBV6-1 and TRBJ2-5, with TRBD2 matching 7 bases. V lost 4 bases and J lost 1; bases outside the gene matches: 6. There are 15 residues in the CDR3. Germline-derived CDR1 and CDR2 are MNHNS and SASEGT. The chain's CDR3 is CASSGGASGQETQYF. CDR3 bases: TGTGCCAGCAGTGGAGGGGCTAGCGGCCAAGAGACCCAGTACTTC.

This chain links TRBV6-5 with TRBJ2-7; a possible D gene is TRBD2 (5 bases). V was shortened by 10 bases and J by 7 bases, with 14 bases between the two germline ends. The length of the CDR3 is 11 residues. Germline lookup yields CDR1 MNHEY and CDR2 SVGAGI. The CDR3 DNA follows: TGTGCCACACGGACTTTGGGGGAGCAGTACTTC. This codes for CATRTLGEQYF.

This clone was seen only once. This same CDR3 is encoded by further DNA sequences in the sample. The chain recombines TRBV7-2 with TRBJ2-7; 13 nucleotides agree with TRBD2. CDR3 length: 15 amino acids. Germline lookup yields CDR1 SGHTA and CDR2 FQGNSA. The V gene end was trimmed by 4 bases and the J gene end by 7 bases; junction bases not matched to a gene: 7. CDR3 bases: TGTGCCAGCAGCTCAGGACTAGCGGGAGTTGGGGAGCAGTACTTC. Protein product: CASSSGLAGVGEQYF.

J is TRBJ1-1 and V is TRBV7-6; D remains unclear. V lost 1 base to trimming and J lost 0 bases, with 12 bases between them. Germline assignment: CDR1 SGHVS and CDR2 FNYEAQ. CDR3 size: 16 residues. CDR3 protein: CASSLVSVGLNTEAFF. DNA of the CDR3: TGTGCCAGCAGCTTAGTGTCGGTAGGGTTGAACACTGAAGCTTTCTTT.

The chain uses TRBV28 and TRBJ2-2, with 11 positions matching TRBD2. The V gene's germline CDR1 is MDHEN and CDR2 SYDVKM. The CDR3 runs to 18 residues. After removal of 5 bases from V and 0 bases from J, the junction contained 8 bases not matched to a gene. The CDR3 nucleotides are TGTGCCAGCAGTGTACCACTAGCGGGAGATGCGAACACCGGGGAGCTGTTTTTT. This gives the protein CASSVPLAGDANTGELFF. Together with reference TRBV28 and TRBJ2-2, the CDR3 gives the full variable domain: DVKVTQSSRYLVKRTGEKVFLECVQDMDHENMFWYRQDPGLGLRLIYFSYDVKMKEKGDIPEGYSVSREKKERFSLILESASTNQTSMYLCASSVPLAGDANTGELFFGEGSRLTVL.

The rearrangement joins TRBV30 to TRBJ2-2, with D possibly being TRBD2 (5 bases). V was shortened by 3 bases and J by 5 bases, with 13 bases between the two germline ends. Germline V gives CDR1 GTSNPN, CDR2 SVGIG (reference sequence). CDR3 length equals 14 residues. The CDR3 sequence: CAWSVVPGTGELFF. CDR3 nucleotide sequence: TGTGCCTGGAGCGTTGTACCGGGAACCGGGGAGCTGTTTTTT.

In this sample, this clone turned up once. The V gene is TRBV28, the J gene TRBJ2-7; D is unclear. Germline loops: CDR1 MDHEN, CDR2 SYDVKM. The CDR3 spans 12 residues. With 2 bases removed from V and 6 bases from J, the gap between germline ends came to 8 bases. The CDR3 region is CASSLVNREQYF. CDR3 bases: TGTGCCAGCAGTTTAGTAAACCGCGAGCAGTACTTC.

As for this clone: Other DNA variants within this sample encode the same CDR3. The V and J genes are TRBV28 and TRBJ2-7; no reliable D call. The V end was cut by 6 bases, the J end by 3 bases, with 6 bases between. The CDR3 has 11 residues. CDR1 and CDR2 from the germline V gene are MDHEN and SYDVKM. DNA for the CDR3: TGTGCCAGCAGACTTAACTACGAGCAGTACTTC. This translates into CASRLNYEQYF.

The J gene is TRBJ2-7, the V gene TRBV27; possible D gene TRBD2, 5 bases. The germline V gene has CDR1 MNHEY and CDR2 SMNVEV (reference sequence). With 6 bases removed from V and 6 bases from J, the gap between germline ends came to 12 bases. The CDR3 loop spans 12 amino acids. The CDR3 nucleotides are TGTGCCAGCAGGAGGGCTACTTCCGAGCAGTACTTC. Its translation: CASRRATSEQYF.

V usage is TRBV6-5 and J usage is TRBJ1-3; D is uncertain. Trimming left V 4 bases short and J 10 bases short, with 11 bases between. The V gene's germline CDR1 is MNHEY and CDR2 SVGAGI. This CDR3 is built from 12 residues. The CDR3 DNA follows: TGTGCCAGCAGTTCCGTAGCGGGGACCATATATTTT. Translating it yields CASSSVAGTIYF.

The genes are TRBV7-8 and TRBJ2-5; 7 bases agree with TRBD2. Trimming removed 1 base from V and 2 bases from J; junction bases left unmatched: 4. Germline CDR1 reads SGHVS; CDR2 reads FQNEAQ. The CDR3 has 15 amino acids. The chain's CDR3 is CASSLEGGAQETQYF. The CDR3 region has the DNA TGTGCCAGCAGCTTAGAGGGAGGGGCGCAAGAGACCCAGTACTTC.